This TCR beta chain came from a study of tumor-infiltrating lymphocytes in primary liver carcinoma. Study information: Patients of both sexes were 30 to 69 years old.

Unsorted whole blood yielded the blood RNA, and germline DNA was also extracted. Trimming cost V 0 bases and J 5 bases, with 5 bases left between them. The CDR3 has 13 amino acids. Germline values: CDR1 MNHNS, CDR2 SASEGT. Synthesis of TCR beta cDNA was carried out from about 0.55 ug total RNA with a constant-region primer. ARM-PCR, slightly modified, supplied the TCR beta libraries through three nested multiplex PCR rounds. TRBV1-TRBV30 forward primers paired with a C-beta reverse primer were used in the first two PCR rounds, which ran roughly 10 cycles each. One entry per CDR3 protein, called by TCRdb with MiXCR from the multiplex PCR reads. The data show about 320,000 distinct CDR3 sequences, roughly two thirds seen once. Study-level findings and limits: Relative to blood, tumors carried a significantly larger fraction of the repertoire in their top 250 clones (p = 0.039).

With regard to this clonotype: Antigen unknown. This may stem from a read error, because a much larger clone lies one nucleotide away.

The chain joins TRBV6-1 to TRBJ2-1; D unresolved. The source is a man aged 35-49 years with primary liver carcinoma and hepatitis B virus infection. Sequencing used peripheral blood. The CDR3 region has the DNA TGTGCCAGCAGTGAAGCACTCAACAATGAGCAGTTCTTC. Encoded protein: CASSEALNNEQFF.